This TCR beta chain was documented in a study of human T cells and chemical hapten exposure. Study as a whole: Slight differences in pooled library volume were the main source of varying TCR yields across samples. General study findings and limits: The number of TCRs above 1 in 1000 frequency did not change after DPC sensitization.

In the authors' methods: Sample-level TCR yields exhibited a median of approximately 88,000, with a range of about 20,000 to 750,000. TCRdb independently ran MiXCR on the 5' RACE reads; one entry per CDR3 protein. The V and J calls follow TCRdb's processing rather than the paper's. The table includes around 100,000 distinct CDR3 sequences, approximately 19% detected once. Total RNA was isolated from unfractionated whole blood. Trimming took 6 bases from V and 6 from J, leaving 15 bases between them. CDR3 size: 15 residues. The germline V gene encodes CDR1 MDHEN and CDR2 SYDVKM. Remarks on this clonotype: Antigen: not known.

The clonotype comes from a human donor in good health. The chain has TRBV28 and TRBJ2-6, with TRBD1 as a possible D gene (6 bases). This CDR3 reads CASSAPGQKANVLTF. Written as DNA, the CDR3 is TGTGCCAGCAGCGCGCCGGGACAAAAGGCCAACGTCCTGACTTTC.